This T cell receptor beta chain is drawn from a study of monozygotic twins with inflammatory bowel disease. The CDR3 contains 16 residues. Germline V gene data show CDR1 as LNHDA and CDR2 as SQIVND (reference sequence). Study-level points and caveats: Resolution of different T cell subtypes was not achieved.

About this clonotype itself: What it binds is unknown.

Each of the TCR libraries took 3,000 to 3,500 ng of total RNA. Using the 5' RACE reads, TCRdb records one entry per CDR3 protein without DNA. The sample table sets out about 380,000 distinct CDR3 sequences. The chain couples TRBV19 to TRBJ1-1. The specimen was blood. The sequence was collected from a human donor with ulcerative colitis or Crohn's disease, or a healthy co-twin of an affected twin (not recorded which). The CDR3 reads CASSIGKGRENTEAFF.